The entry below gives a single T cell receptor beta chain sequence along with its context. Its antigen is not known. The data originate from a study of T cells after yellow fever vaccination. Study-level background: Researchers used SMART-Seq v4 Ultra Low Input to prepare fractions that had low cell numbers.

CDR1 is DFQATT, CDR2 SNEGSKA, per germline (reference sequence). V was clipped by 0 bases and J by 0 bases, with 7 bases between them. The length of the CDR3 is 14 residues. TCR cDNA, made by 5'RACE template switching, carried an added universal primer site and UMIs. TCRdb used MiXCR to reprocess the 5' RACE reads, holding one entry per CDR3 protein. In the table there are around 400,000 distinct CDR3 sequences, 11% of which are singletons. The study's findings and limits: Reappearance after the booster was observed for most primary-vaccination clones (around 96% CD4, approximately 90% CD8). FACS-sorted repertoires could contain abundant clonotypes contaminating from the bulk population.

Sequenced here: PBMCs, sampled on the day of the first yellow fever vaccination. This sequence joins TRBV20-1 and TRBJ2-3; no reliable D call. The TCR sequence derives from a young man who received the YFV17D yellow fever vaccine. The CDR3 DNA follows: TGCAGTGCTAGAGATCTGGATAGCACAGATACGCAGTATTTT. Its translation: CSARDLDSTDTQYF.